This T cell receptor beta chain was profiled in a study of T cells in women clearing cervical HPV infection. Study-level information: Case blood drawn at lesion detection; control blood after infection cleared.

Produced via immunoSEQ multiplex PCR; TCRdb's table is partial and in-frame only. The sample data list roughly 40,000 clones. All participants had a single incident cervical HPV16 infection, and prevalent HPV16 infections were excluded. This sequence originates from a woman aged 18 to 75 with a cervical HPV16 infection that either progressed to CIN3+ or cleared (not recorded which). Sequencing was performed on blood buffy coat.

The CDR3 sequence: CASVASGYNEQFF. CDR3 DNA, as far as it was read: TGTGCCAGTGTAGCCAGCGGTTACAATGAG. The chain has TRBV19 and TRBJ2-1, with D perhaps TRBD2 (5 bases). The CDR3 end lies 3 residues beyond the end of the read and is filled in from the germline J gene. This CDR3 has 13 residues. Looked up from germline, CDR1 is LNHDA and CDR2 is SQIVND (reference sequence). The V end was cut by 8 bases, the J end by 4 bases, with 12 bases between.